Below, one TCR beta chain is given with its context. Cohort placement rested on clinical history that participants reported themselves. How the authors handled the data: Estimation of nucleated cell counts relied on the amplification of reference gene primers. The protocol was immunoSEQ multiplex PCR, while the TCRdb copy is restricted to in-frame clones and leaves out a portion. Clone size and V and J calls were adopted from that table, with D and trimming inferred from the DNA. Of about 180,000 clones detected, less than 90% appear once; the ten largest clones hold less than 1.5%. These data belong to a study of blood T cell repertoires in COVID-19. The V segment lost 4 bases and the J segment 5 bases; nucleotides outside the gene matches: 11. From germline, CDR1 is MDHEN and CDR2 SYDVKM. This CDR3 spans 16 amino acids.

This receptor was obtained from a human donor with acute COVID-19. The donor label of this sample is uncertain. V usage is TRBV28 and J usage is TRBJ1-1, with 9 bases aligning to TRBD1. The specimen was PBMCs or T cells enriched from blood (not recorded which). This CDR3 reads CASSSPSDRGGTEAFF. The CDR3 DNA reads TGTGCCAGCAGTTCCCCGTCGGACAGGGGAGGTACTGAAGCTTTCTTT.